What follows is one T cell receptor beta chain and its context. The sample comes from a study of T cells in Graves' hyperthyroidism and ophthalmopathy. TCR beta CDR3 regions were amplified from RNA. The HTBI set primed first-round TCR CDR3 RT-PCR. Each CDR3 protein is one row after TCRdb ran MiXCR on the multiplex PCR reads. The profile shows about 420,000 distinct CDR3 sequences, approximately 14% of them singletons. Trimming shortened V by 6 bases and J by 3 bases, and 16 bases separated the two germline ends. The CDR3 consists of 15 residues. The study based diagnoses on clinical symptoms, serum thyroxine and TRAb, thyroid ultrasound and orbital computed tomography. PBMCs came from 7.5 to 10 ml fresh peripheral blood.

The genes are TRBV12-3 or TRBV12-4 and TRBJ2-3; tentatively, D is TRBD2 (6 bases). The material sequenced was blood. The sequence came from a woman younger than 35 with Graves' hyperthyroidism. In DNA form, the CDR3 reads TGTGCCAGCAGGCAGTCGTCCGGGGGAACAGATACGCAGTATTTT. It encodes CASRQSSGGTDTQYF.